The rows below give T cell receptor beta chains drawn from one sample of a study of Graves' ophthalmopathy and Graves' hyperthyroidism. MiXCR, applied by TCRdb to the multiplex PCR reads, yields one record per CDR3 protein. The sample holds about 240,000 distinct CDR3 sequences, 45% seen once. The sequencing sample was made of peripheral blood. Receptors were obtained from an adult man with Graves' ophthalmopathy. The CDR3 runs from the conserved cysteine through the conserved F or W. Each record gives: D gene, V gene, J gene, clone size, CDR3 DNA, CDR3 protein. D genes are given only for firm matches. Where a row states a size, it is once, few, many or the class of an expanded clone; other rows omit it.

>.|TRBV14|TRBJ2-6|.
TGTGCCAGCAGCCAATCGGACGGAAACTCTGGGGCCAACGTCCTGACTTTC
CASSQSDGNSGANVLTF
>.|TRBV7-3|TRBJ2-2|.
TGCGCCAGCAGCCATGATACAGGGAATCGGGTCACCGGGGAGCTGTTTTTT
CASSHDTGNRVTGELFF
>.|TRBV20-1|TRBJ2-3|.
TGCAGTGCTAGTCCCGGTGGGATCACAGATACGCAGTATTTT
CSASPGGITDTQYF
>TRBD2|TRBV11-2|TRBJ2-5|.
TGTGCCAGCAGCCCGCTGGGGCCGGGAGGGGAGACCCAGTACTTC
CASSPLGPGGETQYF
>.|TRBV10-3|TRBJ2-7|few
TGTGCCATCAGGGGGGTGGGACCTCGAGGGATCGAGCAGTACTTC
CAIRGVGPRGIEQYF
>.|TRBV24-1|TRBJ2-2|.
TGTGCCACCAGTGTGCGCGGCAGCTACACCGGGGAGCTGTTTTTT
CATSVRGSYTGELFF
>.|TRBV5-1|TRBJ2-7|few
TGCGCCAGCAGCTTGGTGGCAGGGCGTGGCGAGCAGTACTTC
CASSLVAGRGEQYF
>TRBD1|TRBV19|TRBJ1-2|few
TGTGCCAGTAGTCGTACAGGGGGCGGCTATGGCTACACCTTC
CASSRTGGGYGYTF
>.|TRBV6-1|TRBJ1-2|few
TGTGCCAGCAGTGAATCCCTCAGGGGAGACCTTAACTATGGCTACACCTTC
CASSESLRGDLNYGYTF
>.|TRBV29-1|TRBJ2-7|few
TGCAGCGTCGCGATTAGAACCTACGAGCAGTACTTC
CSVAIRTYEQYF
>TRBD1|TRBV5-1|TRBJ2-7|.
TGCGCCAGCAGCACTTGGACAGGGGTGGGCTACGAGCAGTACTTC
CASSTWTGVGYEQYF
>TRBD1|TRBV7-9|TRBJ1-2|.
TGTGCCAGCAGTGGGGGGACAGGGCGCGACGAGCAGCACTTC
CASSGGTGRDEQHF
>.|TRBV29-1|TRBJ2-5|.
TGCAGCGTAGTGACCCGGTCCCCGTACCAAGAGACCCAGTACTTC
CSVVTRSPYQETQYF
>.|TRBV10-3|TRBJ2-5|.
TGTGCCAGCAGCCCTGGACAAGTTAGTAGGACCCAGTACTTC
CASSPGQVSRTQYF
>.|TRBV19|TRBJ2-2|.
TGTGCCAGTAGTGCCGTCCGATGGACCGGGGAGCTGTTTTTT
CASSAVRWTGELFF
>.|TRBV6-6|TRBJ1-4|.
TGTGCCAGCAGTGCAGACTCAACTAATGAAAAACTGTTTTTT
CASSADSTNEKLFF
>.|TRBV2|TRBJ2-7|few
TGTGCCAGCAGCCCTCTGGTCGAGCAGTACTTC
CASSPLVEQYF
>TRBD1|TRBV5-1|TRBJ1-1|.
TGCGCCAGCAGGCGGGACAGCTCGGTGAACACTGAAGCTTTCTTT
CASRRDSSVNTEAFF
>TRBD1|TRBV9|TRBJ2-2|.
TGTGCCAGCAGCCCGGGACAGGGGGCGGACACCGGGGAGCTGTTTTTT
CASSPGQGADTGELFF
>.|TRBV7-2|TRBJ1-2|.
TGTGCCAGCAGCTTAAACGGGGGTCAGGGCTACACCTTC
CASSLNGGQGYTF
>.|TRBV7-9|TRBJ2-2|.
TGTGCCAGCAGCTTCCCCGTAGGGTGGAGGAAACTGTTTTTT
CASSFPVGWRKLFF
>TRBD2|TRBV9|TRBJ2-7|.
TGTGCCAGCAGCCCGAGCGGGAGGGCCTCTTCGGGGGAGCAGTACTTC
CASSPSGRASSGEQYF
>.|TRBV12-3/TRBV12-4|TRBJ2-6|.
TGTGCCAGCAAGAGGGGGGGGTCCCTCTCTGGGGCCAACGTCCTGACTTTC
CASKRGGSLSGANVLTF
>.|TRBV29-1|TRBJ2-7|many
TGCAGCGTTGAAGAGGGCACCGAGCAGTACTTC
CSVEEGTEQYF
>TRBD2|TRBV7-2|TRBJ2-3|.
TGTGCCAGCAGCATCCTAGCGGGTCGCACAGATACGCAGTATTTT
CASSILAGRTDTQYF
>TRBD1|TRBV7-9|TRBJ1-1|.
TGTGCCAGCGGGACAGGGGGCCCGGAGGAAGCTTTCTTT
CASGTGGPEEAFF
>TRBD1|TRBV6-6|TRBJ1-4|few
TGTGCCAGCAGTTGGGACAGTGGAAATGAAAAACTGTTTTTT
CASSWDSGNEKLFF
>.|TRBV20-1|TRBJ2-2|.
TGCAGTGCTAGAGTAATACAGGGAACGGGCGGGGAGCTGTTTTTT
CSARVIQGTGGELFF
>TRBD1|TRBV3-1|TRBJ1-6|few
TGTGCCAGCAGCCAAGTAGCAGGGGGTTCACCCCTCCACTTT
CASSQVAGGSPLHF
>.|TRBV19|TRBJ2-7|few
TGTGCCAGTAGTAAACAGGGAAAATCCCTTAACTCCTACGAGCAGTACTTC
CASSKQGKSLNSYEQYF
>.|TRBV20-1|TRBJ2-7|.
TGCAGTGCTGCCGATAGCGGCACCTACGAGCAGTACTTC
CSAADSGTYEQYF
>TRBD2|TRBV13|TRBJ2-7|.
TGTGCCAGCAGCGTCAGGGAGGGAGTAAGACGGCAGTACTTC
CASSVREGVRRQYF
>TRBD1|TRBV10-3|TRBJ2-7|.
TGTGCCATCAGTGAAGGGGGCAGCGCGTTCTTC
CAISEGGSAFF
>.|TRBV20-1|TRBJ2-3|.
TGCAGTGCTAGTATGGCGATCAACGGATATACGCAGTATTTT
CSASMAINGYTQYF
>.|TRBV7-9|TRBJ1-5|few
TGTGCCAGCAGCAATGGCACAGGGAGAGTGCAGCCCCAGCATTTT
CASSNGTGRVQPQHF
>TRBD1|TRBV10-3|TRBJ1-2|many
TGTGCCATCAGTGAGGGACAGGGGGAGGATGGCTACACCTTC
CAISEGQGEDGYTF
>.|TRBV29-1|TRBJ2-5|.
TGCAGCGTTATTGGGCAGGACCATGGGATGATTTTC
CSVIGQDHGMIF
>.|TRBV2|TRBJ1-1|few
TGTGCCAGCAGTGGGGTGGACACTGAAGCTTTCTTT
CASSGVDTEAFF
>.|TRBV6-6|TRBJ1-2|many
TGTGCCAGCAGTGCGCAGGGTGGCGGCTACACCTTC
CASSAQGGGYTF
>TRBD1|TRBV12-3/TRBV12-4|TRBJ2-7|few
TGTGCCAGCAGTTTTGGTGACAAGACAGGGCCCTACGAGCAGTACTTC
CASSFGDKTGPYEQYF
>.|TRBV20-1|TRBJ1-2|many
TGCAGTGCGGATGATAACTATGGCTACACCTTC
CSADDNYGYTF
>TRBD2|TRBV29-1|TRBJ2-7|.
TGCAGTGCTACAGCCGGGACTAGCGGGAGTCCCGAGCAGTACTTC
CSATAGTSGSPEQYF
>.|TRBV19|TRBJ1-6|few
TGTGCCACCGGGAGGGGGACGACCTATAATTCACCCCTCCACTTT
CATGRGTTYNSPLHF
>.|TRBV5-8|TRBJ2-7|.
TGTGCCAGCAGCTTTGGGTCGGGATCCTACGAGCAGTACTTC
CASSFGSGSYEQYF
>TRBD2|TRBV12-3/TRBV12-4|TRBJ2-5|.
TGTGCCAGCAGGGGACTAGCGGGGGGGACCCAGTACTTC
CASRGLAGGTQYF
>.|TRBV10-1|TRBJ2-7|.
TGCGCCAGCAGTGACGGGGACATACCCCCCTACGAGCAGTACTTC
CASSDGDIPPYEQYF
>.|TRBV12-3/TRBV12-4|TRBJ2-3|.
TGTGCCAGCACCCCGAGGACTACCCACACAGATACGCAGTATTTT
CASTPRTTHTDTQYF
>TRBD1|TRBV29-1|TRBJ1-2|many
TGCAGCGTTGTTAGGACAGGGGGCGCTGGCTACACCTTC
CSVVRTGGAGYTF
>.|TRBV25-1|TRBJ2-3|few
TGTGCCAGCATGTGGGGGGCCGCAGATACGCAGTATTTT
CASMWGAADTQYF
>.|TRBV11-2|TRBJ2-7|.
TGTGCCAGCAGCCCAGTCGGCCCAGGACGCAGGAGTTACGAGCAGTACTTC
CASSPVGPGRRSYEQYF
>.|TRBV5-8|TRBJ1-2|.
TGTACCAGCAGCTTGACTAACTATGGCTACACCTTC
CTSSLTNYGYTF
>.|TRBV20-1|TRBJ2-7|.
TGCAGTGCTAGAGATACCGGGACAACCTACGAGCAGTACTTC
CSARDTGTTYEQYF
>TRBD2|TRBV19|TRBJ2-2|.
TGTGCCAGTAGTATAACCAGCGGGAGGGCCGGGGAGCTGTTTTTT
CASSITSGRAGELFF
>.|TRBV7-8|TRBJ1-6|few
TGTGCCAGCAGCCCGTACAGGAAGGAGCGTGGGTCACCCCTCCACTTT
CASSPYRKERGSPLHF
>.|TRBV7-9|TRBJ2-7|few
TGTGCCAGCAGCCCTCGTGAAGGGACCTACGAGCAGTACTTC
CASSPREGTYEQYF